The 17 T cell receptor beta chains below come from one sample, sequenced in a study of OX40 agonist ivuxolimab in advanced cancers. The table came from immunoSEQ multiplex PCR; TCRdb's copy has only in-frame clones and leaves some out. The sample has tens of thousands of clones; 84% are singletons. The sequencing here drew on CD4+ or CD8+ T cells sorted from blood, taken in a trial of the OX40 agonist ivuxolimab. All receptors come from an adult with an advanced solid tumor such as melanoma, head and neck, liver or kidney cancer.

This rearrangement joins TRBV5-6 to TRBJ2-7; 8 positions agree with TRBD1. V shed 1 base, J shed 5 bases, and the junction held 2 bases outside the gene matches. The CDR3 totals 13 residues. The V gene's germline CDR1 is SGHDT and CDR2 YYEEEE. The CDR3 nucleotides read TGTGCCAGCAGCTTGACAGGGGGACACGAGCAGTACTTC. Amino acids: CASSLTGGHEQYF.

The chain has TRBV10-3 and TRBJ2-7, with a weak D call TRBD1 (5 bases). The V gene lost 3 bases and the J gene lost 4 bases, with 13 bases spanning the gap. The length of the CDR3 is 14 residues. Per the germline V gene, CDR1 is ENHRY and CDR2 is SYGVKD. DNA of the CDR3: TGTGCCATCAGTGATGGGCAGGGTGTATACGAGCAGTACTTC. Translated, it gives CAISDGQGVYEQYF.

This chain uses TRBV27 with TRBJ2-1, with TRBD2 identical over 7 bases. Germline V CDR1 and CDR2: MNHEY, SMNVEV (reference sequence). V shed 3 bases, J shed 7 bases, and the junction held 3 bases outside the gene matches. There are 13 residues in the CDR3. The CDR3 region has the DNA TGTGCCAGCAGTTTGCGGGGGAGGAATGAGCAGTTCTTC. This translates into CASSLRGRNEQFF.

The V call is TRBV28, the J call TRBJ2-7; 9 positions match TRBD2. CDR1 and CDR2 from the germline V gene are MDHEN and SYDVKM. V was pared by 1 base and J by 6 bases, with 7 bases of the junction left unmatched. The CDR3 runs to 15 residues. As DNA, the CDR3 is TGTGCCAGCAGTTTATTCGCTAGCGGGATTCGCGAGCAGTACTTC. Residues: CASSLFASGIREQYF. The whole variable domain, filled in from reference TRBV28 and TRBJ2-7, reads DVKVTQSSRYLVKRTGEKVFLECVQDMDHENMFWYRQDPGLGLRLIYFSYDVKMKEKGDIPEGYSVSREKKERFSLILESASTNQTSMYLCASSLFASGIREQYFGPGTRLTVT.

The chain is built from TRBV30 and TRBJ2-7; 10 bases agree with TRBD2. The junction had 7 bases not matched to a gene; V was cut back by 0 bases and J by 5 bases. CDR1 GTSNPN and CDR2 SVGIG come from the germline V gene (reference sequence). The CDR3 contains 15 residues. CDR3 nucleotide sequence: TGTGCCTGGAGTGTACAACTAGCGGGAATCCACGAGCAGTACTTC. It codes for CAWSVQLAGIHEQYF.

The chain employs TRBV15 and TRBJ2-5, with a weak D call TRBD1 (5 bases). The V end was cut by 4 bases, the J end by 1 base, with 10 bases between. Germline V lookup: CDR1 LNHNV, CDR2 YYDKDF (reference sequence). CDR3 length equals 14 residues. This CDR3 is CATSKRGAQETQYF. The CDR3 nucleotides are TGTGCCACCAGCAAAAGGGGTGCCCAAGAGACCCAGTACTTC.

This chain connects TRBV29-1 to TRBJ2-7; weak D call: TRBD1 (6 bases). From germline, CDR1 is SQVTM and CDR2 ANQGSEA. The CDR3 loop spans 13 amino acids. Trimming removed 4 bases from V and 4 bases from J, with 14 bases in between. CDR3: CSVAGDGNYEQYF. CDR3 DNA: TGCAGCGTTGCAGGGGACGGAAATTACGAGCAGTACTTC.

Written as DNA, the CDR3 is TGCGCCAGCAGCCCGGGACAGGGGGCCTACGAGCAGTACTTC. It is translated as CASSPGQGAYEQYF. V and J are TRBV5-1 and TRBJ2-7; 11 bases agree with TRBD1. With V trimmed by 4 bases and J by 2 bases, 2 bases remained unmatched. The germline gives CDR1 SGHRS, CDR2 YFSETQ. CDR3 size: 14 residues.

V is TRBV7-9 and J is TRBJ2-1; D call uncertain. The length of the CDR3 is 19 residues. CDR1 SEHNR and CDR2 FQNEAQ come from the germline V gene (reference sequence). V gave up 5 bases and J gave up 0 bases, with 23 bases separating them. CDR3: CASSQPRLKATSSYNEQFF. The CDR3 nucleotides read TGTGCCAGCAGCCAGCCCAGATTAAAGGCGACGAGCTCCTACAATGAGCAGTTCTTC.

This clone was detected once. This chain joins TRBV9 and TRBJ1-2, with TRBD1 matching 7 bases. J lost 11 bases, V lost 3 bases, and 13 bases had no gene match. The CDR3 consists of 14 residues. Per germline, CDR1 SGDLS and CDR2 YYNGEE. For the CDR3, the DNA is TGTGCCAGCAGCGCACCTACAGACAGGGACGGATACACCTTC. Amino acid sequence: CASSAPTDRDGYTF.

The V and J genes are TRBV27 and TRBJ2-7, with 7 positions matching TRBD1. V shed 4 bases, J shed 2 bases, and the junction held 11 bases outside the gene matches. This CDR3 has 16 amino acids. Germline lookup yields CDR1 MNHEY and CDR2 SMNVEV (reference sequence). Written as DNA, the CDR3 is TGTGCCAGCAGTTCCTCCTCCGGGACAGTCCCCTACGAGCAGTACTTC. This translates into CASSSSSGTVPYEQYF.

The chain combines TRBV5-3 with TRBJ2-3; 7 bases line up with TRBD1. TRBV5-3 is filed as an ORF, its function uncertain. This CDR3 has 16 residues. Trimming at V came to 3 bases and at J to 0 bases, leaving 7 bases not matched to a gene. The CDR3 sequence is CARSWNTGESTDTQYF. The CDR3 coding sequence is TGTGCCAGAAGCTGGAATACAGGGGAAAGCACAGATACGCAGTATTTT.

This chain uses TRBV7-8 with TRBJ1-5; D might be TRBD1 (5 bases). Germline lookup yields CDR1 SGHVS and CDR2 FQNEAQ. The V end was cut by 1 base, the J end by 2 bases, with 18 bases between. CDR3 length: 18 residues. CDR3 loop: CASSLEAGIGWRNQPQHF. The CDR3 DNA reads TGTGCCAGCAGCTTAGAGGCAGGGATAGGTTGGCGCAATCAGCCCCAGCATTTT. Combining the CDR3 with reference TRBV7-8 and TRBJ1-5 gives the whole variable domain GAGVSQSPRYKVAKRGQDVALRCDPISGHVSLFWYQQALGQGPEFLTYFQNEAQLDKSGLPSDRFFAERPEGSVSTLKIQRTQQEDSAVYLCASSLEAGIGWRNQPQHFGDGTRLSIL.

The V call is TRBV9, the J call TRBJ2-5, with TRBD2 matching 10 bases. V gave up 0 bases and J gave up 2 bases; unmatched junction bases: 10. Per germline, CDR1 SGDLS and CDR2 YYNGEE. This CDR3 comprises 18 residues. The CDR3, as DNA: TGTGCCAGCAGCGTAGGTGGCGGGAGCGGGGGGGTTCAAGAGACCCAGTACTTC. Residues: CASSVGGGSGGVQETQYF.

This chain uses TRBV11-2 with TRBJ2-5; D is perhaps TRBD2 (6 bases). V lost 4 bases, J lost 2 bases, and 17 bases lay in between. CDR1 and CDR2 (germline): SGHAT, FQNNGV. The CDR3 length is 16 residues. CDR3 protein: CASSWQGVGGQETQYF. The CDR3 nucleotides are TGTGCCAGCAGCTGGCAGGGTGTGGGAGGTCAAGAGACCCAGTACTTC. The complete variable domain, with remaining parts taken from reference TRBV11-2 and TRBJ2-5, reads EAGVAQSPRYKIIEKRQSVAFWCNPISGHATLYWYQQILGQGPKLLIQFQNNGVVDDSQLPKDRFSAERLKGVDSTLKIQPAKLEDSAVYLCASSWQGVGGQETQYFGPGTRLLVL.

This chain connects TRBV7-8 to TRBJ1-1; TRBD1 matches at 10 bases. This CDR3 comprises 14 residues. The trim removed 5 bases at V and 6 bases at J, leaving 6 bases unmatched. CDR1 SGHVS and CDR2 FQNEAQ come from the germline V gene. The DNA of the CDR3 is TGTGCCAGCAGCGACCGGGACAGGGGCCCTGAAGCTTTCTTT. Translation: CASSDRDRGPEAFF.

This sequence joins TRBV2 and TRBJ2-1, with D hard to call. This CDR3 has 10 amino acids. V lost 6 bases, J lost 10 bases, and 7 bases lay in between. Germline CDR1 and CDR2: SNHLY and FYNNEI. The CDR3 sequence: CASSAEEQFF. CDR3 DNA: TGTGCCAGCAGCGCCGAGGAGCAGTTCTTC. Together with reference TRBV2 and TRBJ2-1, the CDR3 gives the full variable domain: EPEVTQTPSHQVTQMGQEVILRCVPISNHLYFYWYRQILGQKVEFLVSFYNNEISEKSEIFDDQFSVERPDGSNFTLKIRSTKLEDSAMYFCASSAEEQFFGPGTRLTVL.